The 14 T cell receptor beta chains below were found in one sample sequenced in a study of T-cell memory formation after mild COVID-19. TCRdb processed the 5' RACE reads anew with MiXCR; each CDR3 protein has one entry. This table holds 530,000 or so distinct CDR3 sequences, around 16% found once. The sequenced sample was PBMCs or a T cell subset sorted from them (not recorded which). The receptors come from an adult woman who had mild COVID-19 (a few samples of this study predate the infection). Cell type and time point are not known.

The table lists this clonotype with a few counts. The V gene is TRBV9, the J gene TRBJ2-7; D is unresolved. In germline, CDR1 is SGDLS, CDR2 YYNGEE. The CDR3 is 15 residues long. With 3 bases removed from V and 5 bases from J, the gap between germline ends came to 18 bases. The CDR3 region has the DNA TGTGCCAGCAGCGCGGACGAAGGCACCGGAGACGAGCAGTACTTC. It specifies CASSADEGTGDEQYF.

The chain uses TRBV5-1 and TRBJ2-1, with 7 positions matching TRBD2. After removal of 3 bases from V and 7 bases from J, the junction contained 10 bases not matched to a gene. From germline, CDR1 is SGHRS and CDR2 YFSETQ. The CDR3 loop spans 15 amino acids. CDR3 DNA sequence: TGCGCCAGCAGCTCCTTTGGACGGGAGGAGAATGAGCAGTTCTTC. Protein sequence: CASSSFGREENEQFF.

V gene TRBV10-3 combines with J gene TRBJ1-1; D is possibly TRBD1 (5 bases). Trimming stripped 3 bases from V and 0 bases from J, with 17 bases between. Germline V gene data show CDR1 as ENHRY and CDR2 as SYGVKD. The CDR3 covers 17 residues. The CDR3 nucleotides are TGTGCCATCAGTGACCTCAACAGGTTACCGATGAACACTGAAGCTTTCTTT. Translated, it gives CAISDLNRLPMNTEAFF.

The rearrangement links TRBV4-1 to TRBJ1-6; weak D call: TRBD1 (5 bases). This CDR3 contains 15 residues. Trimming pared 3 bases from V and 8 bases from J, leaving 14 bases between. Germline CDR1 is MGHRA and CDR2 is YSYEKL. This chain's CDR3 is CASSQETGGDSPLHF. The CDR3 bases are TGCGCCAGCAGCCAGGAGACGGGGGGGGATTCACCCCTCCACTTT.

The rearrangement uses TRBV30 and TRBJ1-1, with D unclear. Trimming shortened V by 1 base and J by 6 bases, and 18 bases separated the two germline ends. There are 15 residues in the CDR3. Germline CDR1 reads GTSNPN; CDR2 reads SVGIG (reference sequence). The CDR3 reads CAWSATTMGRAEAFF. The CDR3 coding sequence is TGTGCCTGGAGTGCGACGACCATGGGTAGGGCTGAAGCTTTCTTT.

The chain links TRBV7-9 to TRBJ1-2; 9 bases map to TRBD1. The CDR3 is 16 residues long. J lost 4 bases, V lost 5 bases, and 11 bases had no gene match. CDR1 SEHNR and CDR2 FQNEAQ come from the germline V gene (reference sequence). Written as DNA, the CDR3 is TGTGCCAGCAGCCGAACAGGGGGCGACTGGGGCTATGGCTACACCTTC. Its translation is CASSRTGGDWGYGYTF.

This clonotype was detected a few times. The V and J genes are TRBV2 and TRBJ2-3; D call uncertain. The CDR3 is 10 residues long. In germline, CDR1 is SNHLY, CDR2 FYNNEI. The V gene lost 7 bases and the J gene lost 6 bases, with 5 bases spanning the gap. DNA for the CDR3: TGTGCCAGCATCTCTGATACGCAGTATTTT. The encoded protein is CASISDTQYF.

This clonotype was seen only a few times. This chain uses TRBV18 with TRBJ2-7; D may be TRBD2 (5 bases). Germline CDR1 is KGHSH and CDR2 is LQKENI. V was cut by 1 base and J by 3 bases, with 16 bases left in between. This CDR3 has 16 amino acids. Here the CDR3 reads CASSPRGPGTIYEQYF. In DNA, the CDR3 is TGTGCCAGCTCACCACGAGGGCCAGGAACCATCTACGAGCAGTACTTC.

The V call is TRBV20-1, the J call TRBJ2-2; D gene uncertain. CDR3 size: 13 residues. Germline CDR1 and CDR2: DFQATT and SNEGSKA (reference sequence). With 5 bases removed from V and 2 bases from J, the gap between germline ends came to 9 bases. CDR3 sequence reads: CSAPERNTGELFF. CDR3 coding DNA: TGCAGTGCTCCCGAGCGAAACACCGGGGAGCTGTTTTTT.

This rearrangement joins TRBV7-9 to TRBJ1-5; D unresolved. Trimming removed 1 base at V and 7 bases at J, with 8 bases between. The CDR3 spans 13 residues. Germline V gives CDR1 SEHNR, CDR2 FQNEAQ (reference sequence). CDR3 region: CASSLEREQPQHF. DNA of the CDR3: TGTGCCAGCAGCTTAGAACGAGAGCAGCCCCAGCATTTT.

This clonotype occurred a few times. CDR3 in DNA: TGTGCCAGCAGTGAAAGGGACAGGGGCGGGAACACTGAAGCTTTCTTT. It codes for CASSERDRGGNTEAFF. The gene calls are TRBV6-1 and TRBJ1-1; 10 bases are a match to TRBD1. The length of the CDR3 is 16 residues. V dropped 2 bases and J dropped 1; count of bases not matched to a gene: 4. Germline CDR1 is MNHNS and CDR2 is SASEGT.

This clonotype appeared a few times. This chain joins TRBV9 and TRBJ2-7; 7 positions match TRBD2. The CDR3 runs to 15 residues. V gave up 3 bases and J gave up 3 bases; unmatched junction bases: 9. CDR1 is SGDLS, CDR2 YYNGEE, per germline. The CDR3 here is CASSDRAGFGYEQYF. The CDR3 DNA follows: TGTGCCAGCAGCGACCGAGCGGGGTTCGGCTACGAGCAGTACTTC.

This clonotype was recorded once. The chain couples TRBV2 to TRBJ2-1; 14 positions agree with TRBD2. The ends lost 7 bases at V and 5 bases at J; junction bases unmatched: 10. The CDR3 has 17 residues. CDR1 is SNHLY, CDR2 FYNNEI, per germline. This chain's CDR3 is CASTSEPGLAGDNEQFF. The CDR3 DNA reads as TGTGCCAGCACCTCTGAACCGGGACTAGCGGGAGACAATGAGCAGTTCTTC.

This clonotype occurred a few times. The chain links TRBV20-1 to TRBJ2-5; no reliable D call. V was pared by 6 bases and J by 3 bases, with 5 bases between. Germline V gene data show CDR1 as DFQATT and CDR2 as SNEGSKA (reference sequence). CDR3 length equals 10 residues. CDR3 amino acids: CSALEETQYF. CDR3 coding DNA: TGCAGTGCCCTTGAAGAGACCCAGTACTTC.